The entry below describes one T cell receptor (beta chain). These data belong to a study of Tregs in tolerant kidney transplant recipients. The data were produced by immunoSEQ multiplex PCR, yet TCRdb's version contains in-frame clones alone and is incomplete. The profile shows under 95,000 clones, roughly 90% of them singletons. Germline CDR1 and CDR2: MNHEY and SVGAGI. Trimming took off 0 bases at V and 3 bases at J, with 5 bases between the two ends. This CDR3 region has 13 residues. The V call is TRBV6-5, the J call TRBJ1-1; no firm D call. The sample here was Tregs from blood, taken before the transplant. The receptor was derived from a human donor who received a combined kidney and bone marrow transplant. The CDR3 is CASSYSTHTEAFF. CDR3 bases: TGTGCCAGCAGTTACTCGACTCACACTGAAGCTTTCTTT.